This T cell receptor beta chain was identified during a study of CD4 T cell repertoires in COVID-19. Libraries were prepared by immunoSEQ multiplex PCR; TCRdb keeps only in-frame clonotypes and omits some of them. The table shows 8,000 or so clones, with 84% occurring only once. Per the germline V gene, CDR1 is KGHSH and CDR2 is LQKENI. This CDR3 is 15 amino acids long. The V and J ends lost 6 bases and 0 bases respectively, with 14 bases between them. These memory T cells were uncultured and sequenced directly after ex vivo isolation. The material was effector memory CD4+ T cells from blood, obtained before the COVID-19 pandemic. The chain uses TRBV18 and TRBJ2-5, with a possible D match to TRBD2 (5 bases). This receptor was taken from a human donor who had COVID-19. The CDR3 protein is CASSPDFMYQETQYF. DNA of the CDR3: TGTGCCAGCTCCCCGGACTTTATGTACCAAGAGACCCAGTACTTC. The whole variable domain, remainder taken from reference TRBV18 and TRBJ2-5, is NAGVMQNPRHLVRRRGQEARLRCSPMKGHSHVYWYRQLPEEGLKFMVYLQKENIIDESGMPKERFSAEFPKEGPSILRIQQVVRGDSAAYFCASSPDFMYQETQYFGPGTRLLVL.